This TCR beta chain was identified during a study of blood T cell repertoires in COVID-19. The CDR3 consists of 20 residues. V was clipped by 0 bases and J by 0 bases, with 21 bases between them. Germline CDR1 reads SGHTS; CDR2 reads YDEGEE. Original handling: How many nucleated cells were present was estimated from reference gene primer amplification. The protocol was immunoSEQ multiplex PCR, while the TCRdb copy is restricted to in-frame clones and leaves out a portion. The V and J calls and the clone size are those of that table, but D and trimming were determined from the DNA. The data hold about 380,000 clones, with roughly 84% observed a single time. Cohort assignment relied on participant-reported clinical history.

This clonotype was sampled from a woman in her twenties or thirties who had recovered from COVID-19. Sequencing was performed on PBMCs or T cells enriched from blood (not recorded which). This chain links TRBV5-8 with TRBJ2-2; perhaps TRBD2 as D (5 bases). The CDR3 coding sequence is TGTGCCAGCAGCTTGGACCTACGGCGAAGCGGATCCGCGAACACCGGGGAGCTGTTTTTT. Amino acid sequence: CASSLDLRRSGSANTGELFF.